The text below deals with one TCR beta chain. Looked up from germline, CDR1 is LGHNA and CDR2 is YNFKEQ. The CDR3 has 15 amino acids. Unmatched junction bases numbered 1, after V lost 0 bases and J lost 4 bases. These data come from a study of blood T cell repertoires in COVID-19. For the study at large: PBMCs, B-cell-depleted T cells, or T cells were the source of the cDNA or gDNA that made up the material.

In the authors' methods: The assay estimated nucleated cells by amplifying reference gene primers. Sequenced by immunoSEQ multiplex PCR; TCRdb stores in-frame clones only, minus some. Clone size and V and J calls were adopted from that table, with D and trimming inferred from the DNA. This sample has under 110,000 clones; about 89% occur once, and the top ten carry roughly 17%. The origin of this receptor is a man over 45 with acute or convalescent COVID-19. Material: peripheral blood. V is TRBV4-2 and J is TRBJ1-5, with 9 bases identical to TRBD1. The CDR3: CASSQEDRGNQPQHF. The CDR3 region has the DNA TGTGCCAGCAGCCAAGAAGACAGGGGGAATCAGCCCCAGCATTTT.